The present entry profiles one T cell receptor (beta chain) with its context. Its antigen is not identified. The sample belongs to a study of monozygotic twins with inflammatory bowel disease. Germline V CDR1 and CDR2: SGHRS, YFSETQ. This CDR3 has 15 residues. Findings of the study overall: The sharing of clonotypes with others was lower in IBD patients than in healthy twins, especially with disease activity. IBD patients carried less diverse TCRbeta repertoires (inverse Simpson) than healthy co-twins.

Through template switching, UMIs that included a 6-nucleotide sample barcode were added. TCRdb re-called the 5' RACE reads, yielding one record per CDR3 amino acid sequence without DNA. The sample includes some 440,000 distinct CDR3 sequences. The V and J genes are TRBV5-1 and TRBJ1-1. The sample taken for sequencing was blood. This TCR derives from a human donor with ulcerative colitis or Crohn's disease, or a healthy co-twin of an affected twin (not recorded which). CDR3 sequence reads: CASSPMTYTNTEAFF.